This T cell receptor beta chain was obtained from a study of shared clonotypes between healthy human individuals. Study-level results: Generation of non-shared clonotypes was less probable than generation of clonotypes shared by all four donors.

Points on this clone: Its cognate antigen is unknown.

From germline, CDR1 is SGHTS and CDR2 YDEGEE. The V gene end was trimmed by 2 bases and the J gene end by 4 bases; junction bases not matched to a gene: 5. The CDR3 covers 15 residues. Generated by immunoSEQ multiplex PCR, the TCRdb table keeps only in-frame clones and is missing some. The sample yields some 2.4 million clones, over 85% seen once. The chain employs TRBV5-8 and TRBJ2-1, with TRBD2 matching over 8 bases. The clonotype was recovered from a man younger than 30 in good health. Some clones in this sample may be carry-over from other donors' samples. The material sequenced was naive CD4+ T cells from PBMCs. Subset specified: CD45RA+ positively selected. The CDR3 DNA is TGTGCCAGCAGCTTTACTAGCGGAGGTTACAATGAGCAGTTCTTC. This gives the protein CASSFTSGGYNEQFF.